This T cell receptor beta chain appears in the sequencing data of a study of T cells in Graves' hyperthyroidism and ophthalmopathy. Thyroid ultrasound and orbital computed tomography, with clinical symptoms and serum thyroxine and TRAb, informed diagnoses. The CDR3 contains 14 residues. V lost 5 bases and J lost 4, with 14 bases in between. Per germline, CDR1 MNHEY and CDR2 SVGEGT. This clonotype was counted ten times or more. Regions amplified from RNA transcripts were the TCR beta CDR3 regions. When the TCR CDR3 underwent first-round RT-PCR, the HTBI primer set was used. TCRdb recomputed calls from the multiplex PCR reads with MiXCR, one row per CDR3 protein. The table has a few hundred thousand distinct CDR3 sequences, 15% to 17% seen once.

The origin of this receptor is a woman aged 30 to 39 with Graves' hyperthyroidism. The chain employs TRBV6-2 or TRBV6-3 and TRBJ1-1, with no clear D. The specimen was blood. CDR3 protein: CASSPLQTSTEAFF. CDR3 DNA: TGTGCCAGCAGTCCACTACAGACGAGCACTGAAGCTTTCTTT.